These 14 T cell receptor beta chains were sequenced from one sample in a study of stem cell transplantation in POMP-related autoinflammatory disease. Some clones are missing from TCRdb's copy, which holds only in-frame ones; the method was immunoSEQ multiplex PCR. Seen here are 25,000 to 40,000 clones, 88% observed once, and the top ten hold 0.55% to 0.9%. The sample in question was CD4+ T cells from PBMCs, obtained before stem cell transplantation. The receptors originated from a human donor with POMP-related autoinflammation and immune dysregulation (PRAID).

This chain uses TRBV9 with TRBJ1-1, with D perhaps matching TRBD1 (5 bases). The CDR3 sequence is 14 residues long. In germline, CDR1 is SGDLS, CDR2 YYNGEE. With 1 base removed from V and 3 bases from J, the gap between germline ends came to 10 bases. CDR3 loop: CASSVMGVDTEAFF. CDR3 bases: TGTGCCAGCAGCGTAATGGGGGTGGACACTGAAGCTTTCTTT.

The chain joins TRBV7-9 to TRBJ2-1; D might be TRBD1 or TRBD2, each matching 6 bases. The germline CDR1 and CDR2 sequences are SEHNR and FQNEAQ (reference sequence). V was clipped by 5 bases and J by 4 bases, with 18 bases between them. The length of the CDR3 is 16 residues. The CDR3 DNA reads TGTGCCAGCAGCCAGAATCACGGGGGCCGATACAATGAGCAGTTCTTC. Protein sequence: CASSQNHGGRYNEQFF. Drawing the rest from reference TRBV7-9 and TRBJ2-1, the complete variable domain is DTGVSQNPRHKITKRGQNVTFRCDPISEHNRLYWYRQTLGQGPEFLTYFQNEAQLEKSRLLSDRFSAERPKGSFSTLEIQRTEQGDSAMYLCASSQNHGGRYNEQFFGPGTRLTVL.

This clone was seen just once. The CDR3, as DNA: TGCGCCAGCAGCCACGGGGGGGTAGCCAAAAACATTCAGTACTTC. Translated, it gives CASSHGGVAKNIQYF. This sequence joins TRBV4-1 and TRBJ2-4; TRBD2 matches at 8 bases. V lost 3 bases, J lost 0 bases, and 1 base stayed unmatched. Germline values: CDR1 MGHRA, CDR2 YSYEKL. The CDR3 is made up of 15 amino acids.

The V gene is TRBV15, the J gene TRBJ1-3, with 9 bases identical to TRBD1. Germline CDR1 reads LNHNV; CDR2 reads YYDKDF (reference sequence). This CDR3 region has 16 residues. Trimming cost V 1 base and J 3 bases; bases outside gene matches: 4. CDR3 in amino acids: CATSRGSDRGGNTIYF. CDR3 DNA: TGTGCCACCAGCAGAGGGTCGGACAGGGGTGGAAACACCATATATTTT.

This CDR3 reads CASSPGGFSGETQYF. The CDR3 region has the DNA TGTGCCAGCAGCCCCGGGGGGTTTTCTGGGGAGACCCAGTACTTC. V and J are TRBV28 and TRBJ2-5; 7 positions agree with TRBD2. The ends lost 6 bases at V and 5 bases at J; junction bases unmatched: 12. The CDR3 runs to 15 residues. Germline V gene sequence: CDR1 MDHEN, CDR2 SYDVKM.

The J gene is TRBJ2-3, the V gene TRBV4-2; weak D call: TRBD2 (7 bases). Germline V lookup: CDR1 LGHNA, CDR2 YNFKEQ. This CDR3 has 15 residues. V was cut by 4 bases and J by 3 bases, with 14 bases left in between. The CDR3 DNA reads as TGTGCCAGCAGCCGCGTCGGGGGGCGAACAGATACGCAGTATTTT. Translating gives CASSRVGGRTDTQYF.

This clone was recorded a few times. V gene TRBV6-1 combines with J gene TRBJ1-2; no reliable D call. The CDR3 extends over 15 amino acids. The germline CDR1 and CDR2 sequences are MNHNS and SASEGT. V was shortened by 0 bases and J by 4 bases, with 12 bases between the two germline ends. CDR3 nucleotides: TGTGCCAGCAGTGAAGCGCGCTGGGATCCCTATGGCTACACCTTC. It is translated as CASSEARWDPYGYTF.

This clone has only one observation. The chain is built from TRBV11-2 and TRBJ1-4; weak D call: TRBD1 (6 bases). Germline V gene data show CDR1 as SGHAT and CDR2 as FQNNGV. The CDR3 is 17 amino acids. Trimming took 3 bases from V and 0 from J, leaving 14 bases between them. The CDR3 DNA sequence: TGTGCCAGCAGCTTTTTTGGCGGGACATCAACTAATGAAAAACTGTTTTTT. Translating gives CASSFFGGTSTNEKLFF.

The CDR3 nucleotides are TGTGCCAGCAGCTCCCGGACGGCTAGGAGCAATCAGCCCCAGCATTTT. Encoded protein: CASSSRTARSNQPQHF. The genes are TRBV5-6 and TRBJ1-5; D is unresolved. Trimming took off 3 bases at V and 1 base at J, with 14 bases between the two ends. From germline, CDR1 is SGHDT and CDR2 YYEEEE. This CDR3 has 16 residues.

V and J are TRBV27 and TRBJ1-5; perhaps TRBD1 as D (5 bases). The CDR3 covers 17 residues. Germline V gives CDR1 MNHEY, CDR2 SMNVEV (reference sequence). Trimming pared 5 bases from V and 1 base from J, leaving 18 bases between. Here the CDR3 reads CASSPSFGTDSNQPQHF. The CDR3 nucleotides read TGTGCCAGCAGTCCCTCCTTCGGGACGGACAGCAATCAGCCCCAGCATTTT.

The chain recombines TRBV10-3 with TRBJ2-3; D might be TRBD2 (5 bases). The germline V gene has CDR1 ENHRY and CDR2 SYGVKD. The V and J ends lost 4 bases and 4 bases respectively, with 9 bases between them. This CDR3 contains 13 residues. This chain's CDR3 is CAISVTGSDTQYF. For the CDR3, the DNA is TGTGCCATCAGTGTCACGGGGTCAGATACGCAGTATTTT.

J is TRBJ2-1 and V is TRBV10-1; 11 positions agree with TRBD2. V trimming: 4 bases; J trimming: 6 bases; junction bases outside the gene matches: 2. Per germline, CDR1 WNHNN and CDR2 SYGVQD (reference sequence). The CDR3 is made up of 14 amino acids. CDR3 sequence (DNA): TGCGCCAGCAGTGTTAGCGGGAGGGCCAATGAGCAGTTCTTC. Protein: CASSVSGRANEQFF.

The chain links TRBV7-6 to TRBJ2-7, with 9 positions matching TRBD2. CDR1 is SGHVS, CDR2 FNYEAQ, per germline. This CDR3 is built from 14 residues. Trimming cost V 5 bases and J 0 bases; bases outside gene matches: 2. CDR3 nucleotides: TGTGCCAGCAGCCTACTAGCGGGCTCCTACGAGCAGTACTTC. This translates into CASSLLAGSYEQYF.

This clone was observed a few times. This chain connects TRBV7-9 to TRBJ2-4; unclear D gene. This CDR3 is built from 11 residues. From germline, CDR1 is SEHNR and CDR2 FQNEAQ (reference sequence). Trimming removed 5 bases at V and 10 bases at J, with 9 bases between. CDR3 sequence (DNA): TGTGCCAGCAGCCCCATGAGGATTCAGTACTTC. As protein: CASSPMRIQYF.